This T cell receptor (beta chain) was captured in a study of early T cells in non-severe SARS-CoV-2 infection. Across the study: The sequenced material was bulk RNA from unsorted whole blood, and its chains were unpaired.

Researchers attached unique molecular identifiers to individual cDNA molecules. TCRdb recomputed calls from the 5' RACE reads with MiXCR, one row per CDR3 protein. The table shows fewer than 100,000 distinct CDR3 sequences, with less than 8% occurring only once. As regards this clonotype: With a much larger clone just one base away, this may be a read error.

The CDR3 length is 16 residues. The V segment lost 6 bases and the J segment 0 bases; nucleotides outside the gene matches: 8. The germline V gene encodes CDR1 MNHEY and CDR2 SVGAGI. The V gene is TRBV6-5, the J gene TRBJ2-1; TRBD1 matches 7 bases. This receptor was taken from an adult who was a healthcare worker with PCR-confirmed SARS-CoV-2 infection or an uninfected control (not recorded which). The material sequenced was whole blood. CDR3 loop: CASSPVGTVSYNEQFF. Written as DNA, the CDR3 is TGTGCCAGCAGCCCAGTGGGGACAGTCTCCTACAATGAGCAGTTCTTC.